The next 23 T cell receptor beta chains were all read from a single sample in a study of blood T cell repertoires in COVID-19. Measured with immunoSEQ multiplex PCR; TCRdb has only the in-frame clones, and not every one. This table has more than 90,000 clones, roughly four fifths appearing once. Source material: peripheral blood. These receptors originate from a human donor in a cohort sampled during active COVID-19.

About this clone: One junction end disagrees with the germline gene, perhaps due to a read error. The genes are TRBV7-7 and TRBJ2-7; D possibly corresponds to TRBD2 (6 bases). The CDR3 spans 15 residues. From germline, CDR1 is SSHAT and CDR2 FNYEAQ (reference sequence). Here the CDR3 reads CASSLASGGGYEQYF. The CDR3 region has the DNA TGTGCTAGCAGCTTAGCGTCCGGGGGTGGCTACGAGCAGTACTTC.

The chain has TRBV2 and TRBJ2-1; 9 positions match TRBD2. Looked up from germline, CDR1 is SNHLY and CDR2 is FYNNEI. V shed 5 bases, J shed 7 bases, and the junction held 6 bases outside the gene matches. The CDR3 sequence is 14 residues long. This CDR3 reads CASSPGLAGNEQFF. The CDR3 DNA reads TGTGCCAGCAGTCCGGGACTAGCTGGTAATGAGCAGTTCTTC.

CDR3 in DNA: TGTGCCAGTAGTTTCGGGACAAGTAGCAATCAGCCCCAGCATTTT. As protein: CASSFGTSSNQPQHF. V is TRBV19 and J is TRBJ1-5, with a weak D call TRBD1 (6 bases). The germline V gene has CDR1 LNHDA and CDR2 SQIVND (reference sequence). This CDR3 is built from 15 residues. V lost 5 bases to trimming and J lost 0 bases, with 11 bases between them.

This clone has a single count. The chain uses TRBV28 and TRBJ2-1; TRBD1 matches 7 bases. V shed 4 bases, J shed 1 base, and the junction held 1 base outside the gene matches. Germline V gene lookup returns CDR1 MDHEN and CDR2 SYDVKM. The CDR3 totals 14 residues. The CDR3 protein is CASSSQGSYNEQFF. As DNA, the CDR3 is TGTGCCAGCAGTTCACAGGGGTCCTACAATGAGCAGTTCTTC.

The rearrangement joins TRBV5-5 to TRBJ1-1; D is possibly TRBD1 (5 bases). Germline assignment: CDR1 SGHKS and CDR2 YYEKEE (reference sequence). This CDR3 has 16 residues. V was pared by 1 base and J by 1 base, with 14 bases between. The CDR3 spells CASSLKLGGGNTEAFF. As DNA, the CDR3 is TGTGCCAGCAGCTTGAAGCTTGGGGGAGGGAACACTGAAGCTTTCTTT.

The chain recombines TRBV13 with TRBJ1-5; TRBD1 aligns across 7 bases. This CDR3 contains 15 residues. V shed 1 base and J 6 bases; nucleotides not matched to a gene: 6. The germline gives CDR1 PRHDT, CDR2 FYEKMQ (reference sequence). As DNA, the CDR3 is TGTGCCAGCAGCTTAGCCGGGACAGCGGGTCAGCCCCAGCATTTT. Its protein is CASSLAGTAGQPQHF.

V gene TRBV3-1 (or the pseudogene TRBV3-2) combines with J gene TRBJ2-3, with unresolved D. Trimming cost V 4 bases and J 4 bases, with 3 bases left between them. The CDR3 is made up of 11 amino acids. The germline V gene encodes CDR1 LGHDT and CDR2 YNNKEL (reference sequence). In DNA, the CDR3 is TGTGCCAGCAGCCTAGCAGATACGCAGTATTTT. Translated: CASSLADTQYF.

The V gene is TRBV7-9, the J gene TRBJ2-3; 7 bases align to TRBD1. The J segment lost 2 bases and the V segment lost 2 bases, leaving 10 bases of the junction unmatched. Germline CDR1 and CDR2: SEHNR and FQNEAQ (reference sequence). The CDR3 is 17 amino acids. The CDR3 reads CASSLPGQTISTDTQYF. CDR3 sequence (DNA): TGTGCCAGCAGCTTACCGGGACAGACTATCTCCACAGATACGCAGTATTTT.

The chain couples TRBV5-1 to TRBJ2-5, with unresolved D. V lost 1 base and J lost 1, with 14 bases in between. The CDR3 loop spans 16 amino acids. CDR1 is SGHRS and CDR2 is YFSETQ in the germline V gene. Here the CDR3 reads CASSLTADRVQETQYF. The CDR3 DNA reads TGCGCCAGCAGCTTGACAGCAGACCGCGTCCAAGAGACCCAGTACTTC.

This chain joins TRBV7-2 and TRBJ2-4; a weak D match, TRBD1 (6 bases). CDR1 is SGHTA and CDR2 is FQGNSA in the germline V gene. CDR3 length: 15 residues. Trimming pared 4 bases from V and 6 bases from J, leaving 16 bases between. CDR3 nucleotide sequence: TGTGCCAGCAGCTCCCAACAGGGTGGCCTAAACATTCAGTACTTC. Translated: CASSSQQGGLNIQYF.

This clone has a single count. The chain combines TRBV5-6 with TRBJ1-1; possibly TRBD1 for D (5 bases). Trimming took 0 bases from V and 1 from J, leaving 7 bases between them. There are 14 residues in the CDR3. Per the germline V gene, CDR1 is SGHDT and CDR2 is YYEEEE. Written as DNA, the CDR3 is TGTGCCAGCAGCTTGGATGGACAGAACACTGAAGCTTTCTTT. Its protein product is CASSLDGQNTEAFF.

This chain links TRBV28 with TRBJ1-1; D uncertain. CDR3 length equals 14 residues. Trimming took off 8 bases at V and 4 bases at J, with 17 bases between the two ends. Germline V gene sequence: CDR1 MDHEN, CDR2 SYDVKM. In DNA form, the CDR3 reads TGTGCCAGCTGCCTTTCCGATCGGTTCACTGAAGCTTTCTTT. It yields the protein CASCLSDRFTEAFF.

This chain joins TRBV19 and TRBJ2-1; possibly TRBD2 for D (6 bases). The CDR3 runs to 14 residues. Looked up from germline, CDR1 is LNHDA and CDR2 is SQIVND (reference sequence). The V gene lost 4 bases and the J gene lost 4 bases, with 11 bases spanning the gap. In DNA form, the CDR3 reads TGTGCCAGTAGTAATAGCGGCCCTTACAATGAGCAGTTCTTC. This gives the protein CASSNSGPYNEQFF.

The chain joins TRBV27 to TRBJ1-2, with 10 bases identical to TRBD1. After removal of 5 bases from V and 4 bases from J, the junction contained 7 bases not matched to a gene. The CDR3 is made up of 15 amino acids. Germline V gene data show CDR1 as MNHEY and CDR2 as SMNVEV (reference sequence). CDR3 region: CASSTGTGEAYGYTF. DNA for the CDR3: TGTGCCAGCAGTACAGGGACAGGGGAGGCCTATGGCTACACCTTC.

This clone appeared a few times. J is TRBJ1-1 and V is TRBV3-1 (or the pseudogene TRBV3-2); D not certain. Germline loops: CDR1 LGHDT, CDR2 YNNKEL (reference sequence). This CDR3 is built from 12 residues. With 7 bases removed from V and 0 bases from J, the gap between germline ends came to 6 bases. CDR3 amino acids: CASKQMNTEAFF. The DNA of the CDR3 is TGTGCCAGCAAACAGATGAACACTGAAGCTTTCTTT.

V and J are TRBV11-2 and TRBJ2-1; possibly TRBD2 for D (7 bases). This CDR3 region has 16 residues. Germline CDR1 and CDR2: SGHAT and FQNNGV. Deletions cut 0 bases from V and 8 bases from J, with 17 bases between. The CDR3 reads CASSLEGGGLFYEQFF. CDR3 coding DNA: TGTGCCAGCAGCTTAGAGGGGGGGGGCCTATTCTATGAGCAGTTCTTC. The variable domain in full, completed from reference TRBV11-2 and TRBJ2-1, reads EAGVAQSPRYKIIEKRQSVAFWCNPISGHATLYWYQQILGQGPKLLIQFQNNGVVDDSQLPKDRFSAERLKGVDSTLKIQPAKLEDSAVYLCASSLEGGGLFYEQFFGPGTRLTVL.

The rearrangement links TRBV2 to TRBJ2-2; 9 bases map to TRBD2. The CDR3 runs to 15 residues. The ends lost 7 bases at V and 3 bases at J; junction bases unmatched: 6. The germline V gene encodes CDR1 SNHLY and CDR2 FYNNEI. CDR3: CASTGSGGHTGELFF. In nucleotides, the CDR3 is TGTGCCAGCACCGGTAGCGGGGGACACACCGGGGAGCTGTTTTTT.

The chain has TRBV6-5 and TRBJ2-7; 7 bases align to TRBD2. CDR3 length: 15 amino acids. Per germline, CDR1 MNHEY and CDR2 SVGAGI. The junction had 12 bases not matched to a gene; V was cut back by 6 bases and J by 4 bases. This chain's CDR3 is CASSPEGLSSYEQYF. The CDR3 DNA is TGTGCCAGCAGCCCCGAGGGACTAAGTTCGTACGAGCAGTACTTC.

This chain joins TRBV18 and TRBJ1-2, with 7 bases lining up with TRBD1. This CDR3 contains 15 residues. The germline gives CDR1 KGHSH, CDR2 LQKENI. Trimming cost V 1 base and J 1 base; bases outside gene matches: 3. The CDR3 coding sequence is TGTGCCAGCTCACCACGGGGGGACAGTAACTATGGCTACACCTTC. Translation: CASSPRGDSNYGYTF.

The rearrangement links TRBV19 to TRBJ2-5; TRBD1 agrees at 11 bases. The CDR3 runs to 14 residues. Germline V lookup: CDR1 LNHDA, CDR2 SQIVND (reference sequence). The junction had 5 bases not matched to a gene; V was cut back by 6 bases and J by 5 bases. The CDR3 here is CASRDRGRVETQYF. CDR3 bases: TGTGCCAGTAGGGACAGGGGGCGAGTGGAGACCCAGTACTTC.

This clone was counted a single time. This sequence joins TRBV7-6 and TRBJ2-1; D uncertain. The CDR3 runs to 14 residues. V lost 4 bases and J lost 9, with 16 bases in between. The germline V gene has CDR1 SGHVS and CDR2 FNYEAQ. Here the CDR3 reads CASSSSVPVGEQFF. CDR3 DNA: TGTGCCAGCAGCTCAAGCGTACCAGTCGGTGAGCAGTTCTTC.

J is TRBJ2-6 and V is TRBV6-2 or TRBV6-3; 8 bases agree with TRBD2. The CDR3 spans 16 residues. Germline CDR1 and CDR2: MNHEY and SVGEGT. With 7 bases clipped from V and 2 bases from J, the junction kept 7 bases outside the gene matches. For the CDR3, the DNA is TGTGCCAGCACCCCGGGAGCGGGAGCTGGGGCCAACGTCCTGACTTTC. The encoded protein is CASTPGAGAGANVLTF.

This chain connects TRBV27 to TRBJ2-1, with D unclear. Trimming stripped 7 bases from V and 4 bases from J, with 14 bases between. The germline V gene has CDR1 MNHEY and CDR2 SMNVEV (reference sequence). The CDR3 spans 14 residues. This CDR3 reads CASKSEPGYNEQFF. CDR3 nucleotides: TGTGCCAGCAAGTCGGAGCCGGGTTACAATGAGCAGTTCTTC.